The rows below give T cell receptor beta chains drawn from one sample of a study of OX40 agonist ivuxolimab in advanced cancers. Libraries were prepared by immunoSEQ multiplex PCR; TCRdb keeps only in-frame clonotypes and omits some of them. In the table there are 60,000 to 70,000 clones, about 85% of which are singletons. The specimen comprised CD4+ or CD8+ T cells sorted from blood, sampled in a trial of the OX40 agonist ivuxolimab. The receptors shown here come from an adult with an advanced solid tumor such as melanoma, head and neck, liver or kidney cancer. CDR3s include the opening cysteine and the closing phenylalanine or tryptophan. The D gene is left open where the match is weak. The size field is filled for only some rows; it gives once, few, many or a size class.

DNA: TGTGCCAGGCGGGTATCCCCCTGGCGAGGCTACACCTTC
CDR3: CARRVSPWRGYTF
size: NA
V: TRBV2
D: NA
J: TRBJ1-2

DNA: TGTGCCAGCAGCATCGGGACTAGCAGGTTGGAGACCCAGTACTTC
CDR3: CASSIGTSRLETQYF
size: once
V: TRBV7-2
D: TRBD2
J: TRBJ2-5

DNA: TGTGCCAGTAAGGGGGGTAGCAATCAGCCCCAGCATTTT
CDR3: CASKGGSNQPQHF
size: NA
V: TRBV19
D: NA
J: TRBJ1-5

DNA: TGCGCCAGCAGCTCCCGGGACCGGGGCACAGATACGCAGTATTTT
CDR3: CASSSRDRGTDTQYF
size: NA
V: TRBV4-3
D: NA
J: TRBJ2-3

DNA: TGTGCCAGCAGTGGGCTAGGCTCCTACGAGCAGTACTTC
CDR3: CASSGLGSYEQYF
size: few
V: TRBV2
D: NA
J: TRBJ2-7

DNA: TGTGCCAGCAGCTCAGCGGGGGGCACCTACGAGCAGTACTTC
CDR3: CASSSAGGTYEQYF
size: NA
V: TRBV5-4
D: TRBD2
J: TRBJ2-7

DNA: TGTGCCAGCAGCGTTGGGACAGGGGGCAACACCGGGGAGCTGTTTTTT
CDR3: CASSVGTGGNTGELFF
size: NA
V: TRBV9
D: TRBD1
J: TRBJ2-2

DNA: TGTGCCAGTAGTATAGGAGGAGTTACGAGAGAAAAACTGTTTTTT
CDR3: CASSIGGVTREKLFF
size: NA
V: TRBV19
D: NA
J: TRBJ1-4

DNA: TGCGCCAGCAGCTGGGACTTGACTAGGTTGAACACCGGGGAGCTGTTTTTT
CDR3: CASSWDLTRLNTGELFF
size: NA
V: TRBV5-1
D: NA
J: TRBJ2-2

DNA: TGTGCCAGCAGCCCACAAGTTGGGGATAATTCACCCCTCCACTTT
CDR3: CASSPQVGDNSPLHF
size: NA
V: TRBV7-8
D: NA
J: TRBJ1-6

DNA: TGTGCCAGCACTCAAGGGGGGGGGCGCGAGACCCAGTACTTC
CDR3: CASTQGGGRETQYF
size: NA
V: TRBV6-6
D: NA
J: TRBJ2-5

DNA: TGTGCCAGCAGCTTAGTGGCTAGCCTCCAGTTCTTC
CDR3: CASSLVASLQFF
size: NA
V: TRBV11-2
D: NA
J: TRBJ2-1

DNA: TGCGCCAGCAGTGAGTCGGCAGGGCCAGGGGCCAACGTCCTGACTTTC
CDR3: CASSESAGPGANVLTF
size: NA
V: TRBV10-1
D: NA
J: TRBJ2-6

DNA: TGTGCCATTATCCAAGGACAGGGGAAGTACTTC
CDR3: CAIIQGQGKYF
size: NA
V: TRBV7-6
D: TRBD1
J: TRBJ2-7

DNA: TGTGCCAGCAGCAATCGGGACGGAGGAATTCAGCCCCAGCATTTT
CDR3: CASSNRDGGIQPQHF
size: few
V: TRBV6-1
D: NA
J: TRBJ1-5

DNA: TGTGCCAGCAGCTTACGGGGACTCCAGTCCACTGAAGCTTTCTTT
CDR3: CASSLRGLQSTEAFF
size: NA
V: TRBV7-2
D: NA
J: TRBJ1-1

DNA: TGCGCCAGCAGGACCGACAGGAACACTGAAGCTTTCTTT
CDR3: CASRTDRNTEAFF
size: NA
V: TRBV10-1
D: NA
J: TRBJ1-1

DNA: TGTGCCAGCAGCCCTCAGCGGAGGAGCTCCTACAATGAGCAGTTCTTC
CDR3: CASSPQRRSSYNEQFF
size: NA
V: TRBV11-3
D: NA
J: TRBJ2-1

DNA: TGTGCCAGCAGCTTAGCTCGGCAGGTCACCGGGGAGCTGTTTTTT
CDR3: CASSLARQVTGELFF
size: NA
V: TRBV7-6
D: NA
J: TRBJ2-2

DNA: TGCGCCAGCAGCTTGGGGGGGACAGGGACCAGCGGTGAGCAGTTCTTC
CDR3: CASSLGGTGTSGEQFF
size: NA
V: TRBV5-1
D: TRBD1
J: TRBJ2-1

DNA: TGTGCCAGCAGTTACTCGGGTTCTAGAAACATTCAGTACTTC
CDR3: CASSYSGSRNIQYF
size: NA
V: TRBV6-5
D: NA
J: TRBJ2-4

DNA: TGTGCCAGCAGCTTAGGCCCTACGGGGGGCCCAGAGACCCAGTACTTC
CDR3: CASSLGPTGGPETQYF
size: NA
V: TRBV11-2
D: NA
J: TRBJ2-5

DNA: TGCGCCAGCAGCGCCCAATCGGAGTACAATGAGCAGTTCTTC
CDR3: CASSAQSEYNEQFF
size: NA
V: TRBV5-1
D: NA
J: TRBJ2-1

DNA: TGCAGCGTTGATGGTCCGGCGGACGCTGAAGCTTTCTTT
CDR3: CSVDGPADAEAFF
size: few
V: TRBV29-1
D: NA
J: TRBJ1-1

DNA: TGTGCCAGCAGTAGAGGACAGGGAGGCAATGAGCAGTTCTTC
CDR3: CASSRGQGGNEQFF
size: NA
V: TRBV6-5
D: TRBD1
J: TRBJ2-1

DNA: TGTGCCAGCTCACGGACGACAGGGGGAGGCACCGGGGAGCTGTTTTTT
CDR3: CASSRTTGGGTGELFF
size: NA
V: TRBV18
D: TRBD1
J: TRBJ2-2

DNA: TGTGCCAGCAGCTCACAGGGCAATCAGCCCCAGCATTTT
CDR3: CASSSQGNQPQHF
size: NA
V: TRBV7-9
D: NA
J: TRBJ1-5

DNA: TGTGCCAGCGGATGGGGACCCTACGAGCAGTACTTC
CDR3: CASGWGPYEQYF
size: NA
V: TRBV6-1
D: NA
J: TRBJ2-7

DNA: TGTGCCATCAGTGAAGAGGGTGCTGGCAATCAGCCCCAGCATTTT
CDR3: CAISEEGAGNQPQHF
size: NA
V: TRBV10-3
D: NA
J: TRBJ1-5

DNA: TGTGCCAGCAGTGAAGGCAGCAACACCGGGGAGCTGTTTTTT
CDR3: CASSEGSNTGELFF
size: few
V: TRBV2
D: NA
J: TRBJ2-2